The rows below give T cell receptor beta chains drawn from one sample of a study of blood T cell repertoires in COVID-19. Some clones are missing from TCRdb's copy, which holds only in-frame ones; the method was immunoSEQ multiplex PCR. Of around 200,000 clones detected, 65% to 85% appear once; the ten largest clones hold 0.95% to 1.5%. The source material was peripheral blood. These receptors were obtained from a woman in her twenties or thirties with COVID-19, enrolled during active disease. The CDR3 runs from the conserved cysteine through the conserved F or W. D genes are given only for firm matches. Expanded clones are given a class, and other clones once, few, many or no size at all.

cdr3_length	d_call	clone_size	v_call	j_call	cdr3_nt	cdr3_aa
16	-	once	TRBV7-2	TRBJ2-1	TGTGCCAGCAGCCCTACTGGTAGGGGCTCCTACAATGAGCAGTTCTTC	CASSPTGRGSYNEQFF
15	TRBD1	-	TRBV4-3	TRBJ1-1	TGCGCCAGCAGCCAAGGAGACAGGGCTAAGGGAGAAGCTTTCTTT	CASSQGDRAKGEAFF
14	-	-	TRBV5-1	TRBJ2-5	TGCGCCAGCAGCTCCATGACAGACCAAGAGACCCAGTACTTC	CASSSMTDQETQYF
12	-	-	TRBV7-2	TRBJ1-1	TGTGCCAGCAGCCCACCGTCAGCTGAAGCTTTCTTT	CASSPPSAEAFF
11	-	-	TRBV12-3/TRBV12-4	TRBJ1-2	TGTGCCAGCAGTTGGGGGCAGTACTACACCTTC	CASSWGQYYTF
12	-	few	TRBV30	TRBJ1-6	TGTGCCTGGAGTGAGGGGATATCACCCCTCCACTTT	CAWSEGISPLHF
18	TRBD1	-	TRBV4-3	TRBJ1-2	TGCGCCAGCAGCCAAGTGGGAGGGGGACAGGGGGGTAACTATGGCTACACCTTC	CASSQVGGGQGGNYGYTF
13	-	-	TRBV5-6	TRBJ1-2	TGTGCCAGCAGCTTGGGACGGGTCTATGGCTACACCTTC	CASSLGRVYGYTF
19	TRBD2	-	TRBV10-3	TRBJ2-1	TGTGCCATCAGTGATGGCTTGGGTGTGGGGGGGAGCTCCTACAATGAGCAGTTCTTC	CAISDGLGVGGSSYNEQFF
14	TRBD2	-	TRBV6-5	TRBJ2-2	TGTGCCAGCAAACCTAGCGGATACACCGGGGAGCTGTTTTTT	CASKPSGYTGELFF
18	TRBD2	-	TRBV3-1/TRBV3-2	TRBJ2-5	TGTGCCAGCAGCCAAGAAGGGGTGACTAGCGGGACTCAAGAGACCCAGTACTTC	CASSQEGVTSGTQETQYF
15	TRBD2	-	TRBV3-1/TRBV3-2	TRBJ2-1	TGTGCCAGCAGCCCCCCCGGGACTAAGAGCAATGAGCAGTTCTTC	CASSPPGTKSNEQFF
16	TRBD2	-	TRBV5-6	TRBJ2-2	TGTGCCAGCAGCTTGGAGCTAGCGGAAACCACCGGGGAGCTGTTTTTT	CASSLELAETTGELFF
18	TRBD1	few	TRBV5-1	TRBJ1-1	TGCGCCAGCAGCTTGTTGGGACAGGGGGCTCTTCCACCCTCGGAAGCTTTCTTT	CASSLLGQGALPPSEAFF
16	TRBD1	-	TRBV5-6	TRBJ1-1	TGTGCCAGCAGCCTTGGACAGGTCTCAATGAACACTGAAGCTTTCTTT	CASSLGQVSMNTEAFF
13	TRBD1	few	TRBV5-4	TRBJ1-1	TGTGCCAGCAGCTCGGGACAGAGGACTGAAGCTTTCTTT	CASSSGQRTEAFF
16	TRBD2	once	TRBV6-5	TRBJ2-5	TGTGCCAGCAGTTACTCCGGACTAGCGGGGTCAGAGACCCAGTACTTC	CASSYSGLAGSETQYF
15	TRBD1	many	TRBV10-3	TRBJ2-5	TGTGCGATCGCCGATACCGGGACAGCCCAAGAGACCCAGTACTTC	CAIADTGTAQETQYF
15	-	-	TRBV7-9	TRBJ2-3	TGTGCCAGCAGCCAATCCGGGGGATTTGGAAATACGCAGTATTTT	CASSQSGGFGNTQYF
15	-	-	TRBV20-1	TRBJ1-6	TGCAGTGCTAGTCCAGGGAGGGTCCTAAATTCACCCCTCCACTTT	CSASPGRVLNSPLHF
13	-	-	TRBV7-2	TRBJ1-1	TGTGCCAGCAGCTTCGACATTTCGACTGAAGCTTTCTTT	CASSFDISTEAFF
13	-	-	TRBV9	TRBJ1-1	TGTGCCAGCAGCGCCACAGCGAACACTGAAGCTTTCTTT	CASSATANTEAFF